Each of the 8 T cell receptor beta chains below was sequenced from the same sample in a study of human T cells and chemical hapten exposure. TCRdb ran MiXCR on the 5' RACE reads and lists one entry per CDR3 protein. This table holds fewer than 150,000 distinct CDR3 sequences, around 20% found once. The authors' total RNA extraction used unfractionated whole blood. These receptors came from a human donor in good health.

This clonotype was seen a handful of times. This chain joins TRBV12-2 and TRBJ2-3; the table's D gene call, TRBD2, was not cross checked with the DNA. TRBV12-2 is annotated as a pseudogene. CDR3 size: 19 residues. The CDR3: CASRSIHPGLPKCTDTQYF. The DNA of the CDR3 is TGTGCAAGTCGCTCCATCCACCCTGGACTCCCGAAATGCACAGATACGCAGTATTTT.

This clonotype turned up a few times. The CDR3 DNA sequence: TGTGCCAGCAGTGGGATGGGGCGAAGCTCCTACAATGAGCAGTTCTTC. Translation: CASSGMGRSSYNEQFF. The chain has TRBV25-1 and TRBJ2-1; the D gene is possibly TRBD1 (5 bases). This CDR3 comprises 16 residues. Germline CDR1 is MGHDK and CDR2 is SYGVNS. The ends were cut back, 4 bases at V and 0 bases at J, with 13 bases in the middle.

This clonotype was detected a few times. The CDR3: CASSFEGGQFF. For the CDR3, the DNA is TGCGCCAGCAGCTTTGAAGGGGGGCAGTTCTTC. The gene calls are TRBV5-1 and TRBJ2-1; a possible D gene is TRBD1 (6 bases). Germline CDR1 and CDR2: SGHRS and YFSETQ. The ends were cut back, 2 bases at V and 12 bases at J, with 9 bases in the middle. The CDR3 loop spans 11 amino acids.

The V and J genes are TRBV27 and TRBJ2-1; 9 bases match TRBD1. Germline lookup yields CDR1 MNHEY and CDR2 SMNVEV (reference sequence). This CDR3 is 16 amino acids long. V dropped 4 bases and J dropped 5; count of bases not matched to a gene: 9. The CDR3 DNA is TGTGCCAGCAGTTCCCTCCGGGACAGGGCCCACAATGAGCAGTTCTTC. Translation gives CASSSLRDRAHNEQFF.

The chain combines TRBV18 with TRBJ2-1; 12 positions match TRBD2. The V gene's germline CDR1 is KGHSH and CDR2 LQKENI. The CDR3 loop spans 15 amino acids. Germline trimming cut 6 bases from V and 9 bases from J; bases unmatched to any gene: 9. The CDR3 loop reads CASSPPSGRATEQFF. The DNA of the CDR3 is TGTGCCAGCTCGCCTCCTAGCGGGAGGGCCACTGAGCAGTTCTTC.

In this sample, this clonotype turned up a few times. The J gene is TRBJ2-3, the V gene TRBV7-2; 10 bases line up with TRBD2. Germline V gives CDR1 SGHTA, CDR2 FQGNSA. Trimming removed 5 bases from V and 3 bases from J; junction bases left unmatched: 8. The CDR3 contains 16 residues. Here the CDR3 reads CASSSNLAGETDTQYF. CDR3 nucleotides: TGTGCCAGCAGCAGCAACCTAGCGGGAGAGACAGATACGCAGTATTTT.

V and J are TRBV7-9 and TRBJ2-3, with no clear D. Germline V gene sequence: CDR1 SEHNR, CDR2 FQNEAQ (reference sequence). V lost 5 bases to trimming and J lost 0 bases, with 9 bases between them. The CDR3 sequence is 14 residues long. This chain's CDR3 is CASSPLTSTDTQYF. As DNA, the CDR3 is TGTGCCAGCAGCCCCCTCACTAGCACAGATACGCAGTATTTT.

In regard to this clonotype: At one of its ends the junction is not consistent with the germline gene, which may arise from a read error. The rearrangement uses TRBV7-2 and TRBJ1-1; no firm D call. Germline-derived CDR1 and CDR2 are SGHTA and FQGNSA. The CDR3 covers 14 residues. The CDR3 DNA is TGTGCCAGAAGCTCCTACAAGGCGGACACTGAAGCTTTCTTT. Translated: CARSSYKADTEAFF.